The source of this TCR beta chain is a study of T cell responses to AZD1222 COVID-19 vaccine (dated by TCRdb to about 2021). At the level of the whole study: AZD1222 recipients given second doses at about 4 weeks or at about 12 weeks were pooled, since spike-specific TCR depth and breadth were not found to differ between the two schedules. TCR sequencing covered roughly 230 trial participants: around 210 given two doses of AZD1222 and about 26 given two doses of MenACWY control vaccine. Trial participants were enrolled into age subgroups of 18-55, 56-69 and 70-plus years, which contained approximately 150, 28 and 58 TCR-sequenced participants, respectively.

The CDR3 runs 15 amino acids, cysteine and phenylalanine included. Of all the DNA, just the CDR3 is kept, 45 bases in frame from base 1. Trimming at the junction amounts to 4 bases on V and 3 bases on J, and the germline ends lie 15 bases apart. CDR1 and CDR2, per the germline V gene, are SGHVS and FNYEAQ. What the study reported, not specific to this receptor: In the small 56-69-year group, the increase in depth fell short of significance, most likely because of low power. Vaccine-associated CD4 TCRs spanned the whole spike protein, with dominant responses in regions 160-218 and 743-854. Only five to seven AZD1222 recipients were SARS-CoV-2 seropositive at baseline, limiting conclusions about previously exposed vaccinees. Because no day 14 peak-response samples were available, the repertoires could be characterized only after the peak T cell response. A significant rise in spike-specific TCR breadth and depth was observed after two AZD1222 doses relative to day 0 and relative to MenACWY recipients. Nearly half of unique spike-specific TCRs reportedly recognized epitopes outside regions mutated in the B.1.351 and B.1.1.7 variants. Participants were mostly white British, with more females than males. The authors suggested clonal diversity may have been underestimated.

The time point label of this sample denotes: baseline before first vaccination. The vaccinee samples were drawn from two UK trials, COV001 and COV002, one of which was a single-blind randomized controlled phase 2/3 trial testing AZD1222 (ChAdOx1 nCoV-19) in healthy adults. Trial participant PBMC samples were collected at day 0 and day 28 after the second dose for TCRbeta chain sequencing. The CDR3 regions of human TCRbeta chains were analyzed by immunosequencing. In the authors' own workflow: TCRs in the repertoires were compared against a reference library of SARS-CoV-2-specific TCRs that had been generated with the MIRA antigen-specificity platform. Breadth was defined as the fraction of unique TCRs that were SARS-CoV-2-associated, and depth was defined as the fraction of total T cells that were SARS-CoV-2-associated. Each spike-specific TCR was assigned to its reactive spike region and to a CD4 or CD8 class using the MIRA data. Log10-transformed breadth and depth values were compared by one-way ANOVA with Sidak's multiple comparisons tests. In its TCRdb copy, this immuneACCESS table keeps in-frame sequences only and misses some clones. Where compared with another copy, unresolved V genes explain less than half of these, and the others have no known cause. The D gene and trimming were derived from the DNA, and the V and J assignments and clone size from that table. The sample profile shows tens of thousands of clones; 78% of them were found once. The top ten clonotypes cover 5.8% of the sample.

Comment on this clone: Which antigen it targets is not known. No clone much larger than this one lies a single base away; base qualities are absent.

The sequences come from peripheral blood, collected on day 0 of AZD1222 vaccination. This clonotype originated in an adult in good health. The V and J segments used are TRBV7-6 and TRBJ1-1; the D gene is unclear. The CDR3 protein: CASSSEGGDYTEAFF. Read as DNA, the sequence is TGTGCCAGCAGCTCTGAAGGCGGGGATTACACTGAAGCTTTCTTT. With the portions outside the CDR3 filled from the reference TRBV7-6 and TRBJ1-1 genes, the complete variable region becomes GAGVSQSPRYKVTKRGQDVALRCDPISGHVSLYWYRQALGQGPEFLTYFNYEAQQDKSGLPNDRFSAERPEGSISTLTIQRTEQRDSAMYRCASSSEGGDYTEAFFGQGTRLTVV.